Shown below are 32 T cell receptor beta chains from a single sample sequenced in a study of CD8+ T cells in alopecia areata. cDNA serving as the sequencing template came from extracted, reverse transcribed RNA. Data came from immunoSEQ multiplex PCR; TCRdb stores just in-frame clones and leaves some out. The data show some 130,000 clones, with 50% to 55% seen just once and about 0.5% held by the top ten. Treatment here: oral pan-JAK inhibitor, 5-10 mg twice daily. The sequencing here drew on CD4+ T cells sorted from blood, taken at week 4, from a patient treated with tofacitinib. These receptors were obtained from a human donor with alopecia areata.

This clone was recorded a few times. The chain employs TRBV6-1 and TRBJ2-4; TRBD2 is a possible D gene (6 bases). The CDR3 is made up of 15 amino acids. The germline V and J ends were trimmed by 6 bases and 1 base, with 13 bases remaining between them. Looked up from germline, CDR1 is MNHNS and CDR2 is SASEGT. The CDR3, as DNA: TGTGCCAGCAGCGGCATGGAGGGGGCCAAAAACATTCAGTACTTC. Encoded protein: CASSGMEGAKNIQYF.

About this clone: The sample holds other DNA sequences that translate to the same CDR3. The chain recombines TRBV5-1 with TRBJ2-2; no clear D. Trimming cost V 4 bases and J 7 bases, with 8 bases left between them. Per the germline V gene, CDR1 is SGHRS and CDR2 is YFSETQ. The CDR3 consists of 12 residues. CDR3 in DNA: TGCGCCAGCAGCCTGGATGTCGGGGAGCTGTTTTTT. Translation gives CASSLDVGELFF.

This chain uses TRBV5-1 with TRBJ2-1; possibly TRBD2 for D (5 bases). V was clipped by 4 bases and J by 5 bases, with 13 bases between them. The germline V gene has CDR1 SGHRS and CDR2 YFSETQ. There are 14 residues in the CDR3. The CDR3 DNA reads TGCGCCAGCAGCCGAGAGGGTCTAAACAATGAGCAGTTCTTC. Amino acids: CASSREGLNNEQFF.

Details on this clone: Other nucleotide sequences in the sample specify the same CDR3. This chain joins TRBV30 and TRBJ1-5, with D uncertain. The germline CDR1 and CDR2 sequences are GTSNPN and SVGIG (reference sequence). This CDR3 is built from 13 residues. The V gene lost 0 bases and the J gene lost 4 bases, with 7 bases spanning the gap. The CDR3 loop reads CAWSVGSNQPQHF. DNA of the CDR3: TGTGCCTGGAGTGTAGGGAGTAATCAGCCCCAGCATTTT.

This clone occurred a few times. The V call is TRBV5-4, the J call TRBJ1-1; D gene unclear. Trimming shortened V by 4 bases and J by 0 bases, and 10 bases separated the two germline ends. The CDR3 spans 14 residues. Germline V gene data show CDR1 as SGHNT and CDR2 as YYREEE (reference sequence). Here the CDR3 reads CASSPGLLNTEAFF. The CDR3, as DNA: TGTGCCAGCAGCCCCGGACTTTTGAACACTGAAGCTTTCTTT.

The chain has TRBV19 and TRBJ1-1; the D gene is possibly TRBD1 (6 bases). Germline lookup yields CDR1 LNHDA and CDR2 SQIVND (reference sequence). V gave up 5 bases and J gave up 1 base, with 17 bases separating them. The CDR3 spans 16 residues. The CDR3: CASSLRWGATNTEAFF. DNA of the CDR3: TGTGCCAGTAGTCTTCGGTGGGGGGCAACGAACACTGAAGCTTTCTTT.

The genes are TRBV29-1 and TRBJ1-1, with TRBD1 identical over 7 bases. CDR3 length: 15 residues. In germline, CDR1 is SQVTM, CDR2 ANQGSEA. V lost 4 bases, J lost 3 bases, and 11 bases stayed unmatched. This chain's CDR3 is CSVGQGGRGDTEAFF. The DNA of the CDR3 is TGCAGCGTTGGACAGGGCGGTAGGGGAGACACTGAAGCTTTCTTT.

The CDR3 sequence is CAISAPGGIYEQYF. As DNA, the CDR3 is TGTGCCATCAGTGCGCCGGGAGGGATCTACGAGCAGTACTTC. The chain links TRBV10-3 to TRBJ2-7, with 8 bases aligning to TRBD2. The CDR3 totals 14 residues. The germline V gene encodes CDR1 ENHRY and CDR2 SYGVKD. V was clipped by 4 bases and J by 3 bases; unmatched bases: 5.

The chain recombines TRBV25-1 with TRBJ2-1; D tentatively fits TRBD1 or TRBD2 (5 bases each). Trimming took off 5 bases at V and 7 bases at J, with 12 bases between the two ends. The CDR3 sequence is 13 residues long. Germline lookup yields CDR1 MGHDK and CDR2 SYGVNS. The CDR3 sequence: CASSFAGRNEQFF. The DNA of the CDR3 is TGTGCCAGCAGTTTTGCAGGGAGAAATGAGCAGTTCTTC.

The CDR3 reads CASSGEKTAIYGYTF. The CDR3 DNA sequence: TGTGCCAGCAGTGGCGAAAAGACAGCGATCTATGGCTACACCTTC. The chain couples TRBV2 to TRBJ1-2, with D perhaps matching TRBD1 (5 bases). Per germline, CDR1 SNHLY and CDR2 FYNNEI. The CDR3 has 15 residues. Trimming took 4 bases from V and 4 from J, leaving 16 bases between them.

The chain carries TRBV2 and TRBJ1-5; no clear D gene. Germline values: CDR1 SNHLY, CDR2 FYNNEI. V was pared by 8 bases and J by 2 bases, with 10 bases between. The CDR3 extends over 13 amino acids. The CDR3 region is CASGKEGNQPQHF. CDR3 DNA: TGTGCCAGCGGGAAGGAGGGCAATCAGCCCCAGCATTTT. The full variable domain, with the rest looked up from reference TRBV2 and TRBJ1-5, is EPEVTQTPSHQVTQMGQEVILRCVPISNHLYFYWYRQILGQKVEFLVSFYNNEISEKSEIFDDQFSVERPDGSNFTLKIRSTKLEDSAMYFCASGKEGNQPQHFGDGTRLSIL.

V is TRBV30 and J is TRBJ1-1, with D tentatively TRBD1 (6 bases). The CDR3 contains 16 residues. The germline V gene encodes CDR1 GTSNPN and CDR2 SVGIG (reference sequence). The germline V and J ends were trimmed by 1 base and 5 bases, with 20 bases remaining between them. The CDR3 sequence is CAWSAPRREGGTEAFF. DNA for the CDR3: TGTGCCTGGAGTGCCCCTCGTCGGGAGGGGGGGACTGAAGCTTTCTTT.

This clone was seen a handful of times. This chain connects TRBV29-1 to TRBJ2-1, with D hard to call. The V gene's germline CDR1 is SQVTM and CDR2 ANQGSEA. This CDR3 is built from 15 residues. The V and J ends lost 2 bases and 8 bases respectively, with 19 bases between them. This CDR3 is CSVESTNPYNDEQFF. The CDR3 coding sequence is TGCAGCGTTGAAAGTACGAACCCCTACAATGATGAGCAGTTCTTC.

The CDR3 spells CAISDPTGGEQFF. CDR3 coding DNA: TGTGCCATCAGTGACCCGACAGGCGGTGAGCAGTTCTTC. The chain recombines TRBV10-3 with TRBJ2-1, with D perhaps matching TRBD1 (6 bases). The germline CDR1 and CDR2 sequences are ENHRY and SYGVKD. Trimming stripped 3 bases from V and 9 bases from J, with 12 bases between. The CDR3 runs 13 residues.

This chain uses TRBV27 with TRBJ2-3; the D gene is possibly TRBD1 (6 bases). The V gene's germline CDR1 is MNHEY and CDR2 SMNVEV (reference sequence). Trimming removed 3 bases from V and 0 bases from J, with 10 bases in between. The CDR3 runs to 15 residues. CDR3 sequence: CASSFDRISTDTQYF. The CDR3, as DNA: TGTGCCAGCAGTTTCGACAGGATTAGCACAGATACGCAGTATTTT.

For the CDR3, the DNA is TGTGCCTGGAGTGTAGGGAGGGAAGAGACCCAGTACTTC. Translating gives CAWSVGREETQYF. The chain recombines TRBV30 with TRBJ2-5; 7 bases align to TRBD2. V lost 0 bases and J lost 3; bases outside the gene matches: 1. The CDR3 is 13 amino acids. Germline V lookup: CDR1 GTSNPN, CDR2 SVGIG (reference sequence).

This clone was seen once. This sequence joins TRBV9 and TRBJ1-5; D ambiguous. The V end lost 0 bases, the J end lost 0 bases, and 7 bases lay between the germline ends. This CDR3 spans 15 amino acids. Germline CDR1 reads SGDLS; CDR2 reads YYNGEE. The CDR3 DNA reads as TGTGCCAGCAGCGTAGGACCGAGTAGCAATCAGCCCCAGCATTTT. Protein: CASSVGPSSNQPQHF.

The chain has TRBV29-1 and TRBJ2-7; D is perhaps TRBD2 (5 bases). The CDR3 extends over 12 amino acids. Per germline, CDR1 SQVTM and CDR2 ANQGSEA. V was shortened by 3 bases and J by 0 bases, with 6 bases between the two germline ends. The CDR3 bases are TGCAGCGTTGAGGAGGACTCCTACGAGCAGTACTTC. Translation gives CSVEEDSYEQYF.

This clone was recorded a few times. The chain couples TRBV29-1 to TRBJ2-3; perhaps TRBD2 as D (6 bases). The V end was cut by 0 bases, the J end by 0 bases, with 10 bases between. This CDR3 comprises 15 residues. Germline-derived CDR1 and CDR2 are SQVTM and ANQGSEA. Here the CDR3 reads CSVEDIGTSTDTQYF. The CDR3 coding sequence is TGCAGCGTTGAAGATATAGGGACTAGCACAGATACGCAGTATTTT.

This chain links TRBV12-5 with TRBJ1-1; D is perhaps TRBD1 (5 bases). From germline, CDR1 is LGHNT and CDR2 FRNRAP. Trimming removed 3 bases at V and 3 bases at J, with 11 bases between. The CDR3 is made up of 14 amino acids. CDR3 DNA: TGTGCTAGTGGTTTTCAGCCGGGGCACACTGAAGCTTTCTTT. Protein product: CASGFQPGHTEAFF.

In this sample, this clone turned up a few times. The rearrangement uses TRBV14 and TRBJ2-7, with D unresolved. V shed 4 bases and J shed 1 base, with 8 bases lying between them. Germline-derived CDR1 and CDR2 are SGHDN and FVKESK. The CDR3 sequence is 13 residues long. The CDR3 nucleotides are TGTGCCAGCAGCCCTTCACCGTCCTACGAGCAGTACTTC. Its translation is CASSPSPSYEQYF.

The chain is built from TRBV1 and TRBJ1-2; TRBD1 is the table's D call, not checked against the DNA. TRBV1 is a pseudogene locus. CDR3 length: 12 residues. The CDR3 DNA is TGCACCAGCAGCCAAGAAGGGGTCGGCTACACCTTC. This encodes CTSSQEGVGYTF.

This clone has a single count. V and J are TRBV2 and TRBJ2-3; 7 nucleotides align to TRBD2. The CDR3 has 15 amino acids. Germline V lookup: CDR1 SNHLY, CDR2 FYNNEI. V was clipped by 8 bases and J by 2 bases; unmatched bases: 10. CDR3 sequence (DNA): TGTGCCAGCGGTCGGAGACTAGCATCCACAGATACGCAGTATTTT. Protein sequence: CASGRRLASTDTQYF.

This clone turned up a few times. This sequence joins TRBV19 and TRBJ2-7; TRBD2 is a possible D gene (5 bases). The germline V gene has CDR1 LNHDA and CDR2 SQIVND (reference sequence). This CDR3 comprises 15 residues. Trimming removed 2 bases at V and 2 bases at J, with 13 bases between. CDR3 loop: CASSIPGREAYEQYF. The CDR3, as DNA: TGTGCCAGTAGTATACCCGGACGGGAAGCCTACGAGCAGTACTTC.

The chain is built from TRBV5-1 and TRBJ2-1; 7 bases agree with TRBD1. The CDR3 has 14 amino acids. The V and J ends lost 0 bases and 5 bases, in that order; junction bases with no gene match: 2. Germline values: CDR1 SGHRS, CDR2 YFSETQ. CDR3 nucleotide sequence: TGCGCCAGCAGCTTGGGACAGGGAAACAATGAGCAGTTCTTC. It specifies CASSLGQGNNEQFF.

The chain recombines TRBV5-1 with TRBJ1-1; the D gene is possibly TRBD1 (5 bases). The CDR3 has 15 amino acids. Trimming took 0 bases from V and 1 from J, leaving 10 bases between them. The V gene's germline CDR1 is SGHRS and CDR2 YFSETQ. Here the CDR3 reads CASSLAGVQNTEAFF. In DNA, the CDR3 is TGCGCCAGCAGCTTGGCGGGGGTTCAGAACACTGAAGCTTTCTTT.

V gene TRBV7-3 combines with J gene TRBJ2-1; D is undetermined. CDR3 length: 14 residues. The V end was cut by 5 bases, the J end by 6 bases, with 14 bases between. Per germline, CDR1 SGHTA and CDR2 FQGTGA. CDR3 in amino acids: CASSPGPTANEQFF. The CDR3 DNA follows: TGTGCCAGCAGCCCCGGTCCAACGGCCAATGAGCAGTTCTTC.

This chain joins TRBV29-1 and TRBJ1-5; TRBD1 might be the D (6 bases). This CDR3 comprises 14 residues. The V and J ends lost 3 bases and 0 bases respectively, with 9 bases between them. CDR1 SQVTM and CDR2 ANQGSEA come from the germline V gene. The CDR3 region has the DNA TGCAGCGTTGAGGACAGTAATAGCAATCAGCCCCAGCATTTT. Translated, it gives CSVEDSNSNQPQHF. The variable domain in full, completed from reference TRBV29-1 and TRBJ1-5, reads SAVISQKPSRDICQRGTSLTIQCQVDSQVTMMFWYRQQPGQSLTLIATANQGSEATYESGFVIDKFPISRPNLTFSTLTVSNMSPEDSSIYLCSVEDSNSNQPQHFGDGTRLSIL.

In this sample, this clone turned up a few times. The DNA of the CDR3 is TGTGCCAGCAGCGTAGTAGGGACAGGGGGCTACAATGAGCAGTTCTTC. Its translation is CASSVVGTGGYNEQFF. This chain links TRBV9 with TRBJ2-1; TRBD1 matches at 11 bases. The CDR3 has 16 residues. V lost 0 bases, J lost 3 bases, and 2 bases stayed unmatched. From germline, CDR1 is SGDLS and CDR2 YYNGEE.

The rearrangement links TRBV29-1 to TRBJ2-2, with 11 bases matching TRBD1. The junction had 11 bases not matched to a gene; V was cut back by 7 bases and J by 1 base. Germline V gives CDR1 SQVTM, CDR2 ANQGSEA. The CDR3 runs 17 residues. The CDR3 DNA is TGCAGCGGCGCCCCGGGACAGGGGGTTTGGAACACCGGGGAGCTGTTTTTT. Translated: CSGAPGQGVWNTGELFF.

The chain carries TRBV29-1 and TRBJ2-1; D is uncertain. V lost 0 bases, J lost 6 bases, and 12 bases lay in between. Per the germline V gene, CDR1 is SQVTM and CDR2 is ANQGSEA. The CDR3 runs to 14 residues. The CDR3 coding sequence is TGCAGCGTTGAAGATCCGAGATCACCCAATGAGCAGTTCTTC. Protein: CSVEDPRSPNEQFF.

The chain has TRBV2 and TRBJ2-1; D is uncertain. V was clipped by 7 bases and J by 6 bases, with 13 bases between them. The CDR3 is 13 residues long. Germline CDR1 reads SNHLY; CDR2 reads FYNNEI. DNA for the CDR3: TGTGCCAGCAAGGTAAAGGGCGGCAATGAGCAGTTCTTC. Protein sequence: CASKVKGGNEQFF.